Here is one T cell receptor beta chain with its context. Its target antigen remains unknown. No quality values exist for individual bases; no much larger clone is one base distant. This specimen's time point label, per the study, means: about 28 days (+/-7) after the second vaccine dose. Because spike-specific TCR depth and breadth did not differ between the two schedules, AZD1222 recipients who got a second dose at roughly 4 weeks were pooled with those who got a second dose at roughly 12 weeks. The vaccinee samples were drawn from two UK trials, COV001 and COV002, one of which was a single-blind randomized controlled phase 2/3 trial testing AZD1222 (ChAdOx1 nCoV-19) in healthy adults. For TCRbeta chain sequencing, PBMC samples from trial participants were taken at day 0 and at day 28 after the second dose. The CDR3 regions of human TCRbeta chains were analyzed by immunosequencing. As for the original processing: Repertoire TCRs were checked for matches against a reference library of SARS-CoV-2-specific TCRs that had been generated using the MIRA antigen-specificity platform. Breadth was defined as the fraction of unique TCRs that were SARS-CoV-2-associated, and depth was defined as the fraction of total T cells that were SARS-CoV-2-associated. Using the MIRA data, each spike-specific TCR was mapped to the spike region that the TCR reacts to and placed in a CD4 or CD8 class. Log10-transformed breadth and depth values were compared by one-way ANOVA with Sidak's multiple comparisons tests. TCRdb's version of the immuneACCESS table is confined to in-frame rearrangements and falls short of the full clone set. An unresolved V gene accounts for under half of the shortfall where checked; the remainder is of unknown origin. The V and J calls and clone size come from that table; D and trimming were worked out from the DNA. A total of about 140,000 clones appear in this sample, roughly 93% of them only once. The ten largest clones represent about 2% of the sample.

This entry comes from a study of T cell responses to AZD1222 COVID-19 vaccine (dated by TCRdb to the early 2020s). At the level of the whole study: TCR sequencing covered about 230 trial participants: 200 to 220 given two doses of AZD1222 and 26 given two doses of MenACWY control vaccine. Enrollment into the trials was organized by age into subgroups of 18-55, 56-69 and 70-plus years, and those subgroups contained approximately 150, 30 and 60 TCR-sequenced participants, respectively. Beyond this particular receptor, the publication reports: Conclusions about previously exposed vaccinees are limited, since just six AZD1222 recipients were seropositive for SARS-CoV-2 at baseline. CD4 TCRs associated with the vaccine covered the entire spike protein, and the dominant responses were in regions 160-218 and 743-854. Because no day 14 peak-response samples were available, repertoires were characterized only after the peak T cell response. In the small 56-69-year group, the increase in depth fell short of significance, most likely because of low power. Most participants were white British and females outnumbered males, and the authors suggested that clonal diversity may have been underestimated. Spike-specific TCR breadth and depth rose significantly after two AZD1222 doses compared with day 0 and with MenACWY recipients. Reportedly, close to half of the unique spike-specific TCRs recognized epitopes lying outside the regions that are mutated in the B.1.351 and B.1.1.7 variants.

The CDR3 measures 13 amino acids from cysteine to phenylalanine. Only the CDR3 portion is preserved as DNA: 39 bases, with reading frame beginning at the first base. The germline V gene supplies CDR1 ENHRY and CDR2 SYGVKD. V drops 5 bases and J drops 5 bases, leaving 10 bases in between. The receptor's source is an adult who received the AZD1222 COVID-19 vaccine. Recombination joined TRBV10-3 with TRBJ2-1; D gene: possibly TRBD2, on 6 matching bases. Sequenced material: peripheral blood, taken 28 days after the second AZD1222 dose. The CDR3 amino acid sequence is: CAISKASDNEQFF. The nucleotides read TGTGCCATCAGTAAAGCTAGCGACAATGAGCAGTTCTTC.